This passage covers 25 T cell receptor beta chains from one sample sequenced in a study of blood T cell repertoires in COVID-19. Assay: immunoSEQ multiplex PCR; the TCRdb copy retains only in-frame clones and omits some. The sample consists of tens of thousands of clones, over 75% of them appearing once. The material sequenced was peripheral blood. The receptors here all came from a human donor in a cohort sampled during active COVID-19.

This clone was counted only a few times. This rearrangement joins TRBV5-1 to TRBJ1-5; 8 nucleotides match TRBD1. There are 16 residues in the CDR3. V dropped 0 bases and J dropped 1; count of bases not matched to a gene: 3. Germline CDR1 and CDR2: SGHRS and YFSETQ. The chain's CDR3 is CASSLAGGGSNQPQHF. CDR3 nucleotides: TGCGCCAGCAGCTTGGCAGGGGGCGGAAGCAATCAGCCCCAGCATTTT.

There are a few counts of this clone. This rearrangement joins TRBV5-5 to TRBJ1-3; D not resolved. The CDR3 has 12 residues. Trimming removed 2 bases from V and 5 bases from J, with 5 bases in between. The germline V gene has CDR1 SGHKS and CDR2 YYEKEE (reference sequence). CDR3 amino acids: CASSFNRNTIYF. The CDR3 DNA reads as TGTGCCAGCAGCTTTAATCGAAACACCATATATTTT.

This clone was recorded once. The rearrangement links TRBV9 to TRBJ2-2; 8 positions match TRBD2. This CDR3 contains 16 residues. V shed 0 bases, J shed 5 bases, and the junction held 6 bases outside the gene matches. Germline CDR1 is SGDLS and CDR2 is YYNGEE. The CDR3 DNA follows: TGTGCCAGCAGCGTAGGGACTAGCTCCAGAACCGGGGAGCTGTTTTTT. Amino acids: CASSVGTSSRTGELFF.

The chain has TRBV7-2 and TRBJ2-3; 7 positions match TRBD2. Losses at the gene ends were 5 bases for V and 5 bases for J; bases not matched to a gene: 7. This CDR3 has 14 residues. CDR1 is SGHTA, CDR2 FQGNSA, per germline. In DNA form, the CDR3 reads TGTGCCAGCAGCCTGCGGGGGTATAAAGATACGCAGTATTTT. It is translated as CASSLRGYKDTQYF.

The chain carries TRBV14 and TRBJ1-4, with 7 bases lining up with TRBD1. V trimming: 2 bases; J trimming: 8 bases; junction bases outside the gene matches: 8. From germline, CDR1 is SGHDN and CDR2 FVKESK. CDR3 length equals 15 residues. The chain's CDR3 is CASSQNTGTVEKLFF. For the CDR3, the DNA is TGTGCCAGCAGCCAAAACACCGGGACAGTCGAAAAACTGTTTTTT.

J is TRBJ2-2 and V is TRBV28, with TRBD1 matching over 10 bases. Trimming at V came to 10 bases and at J to 6 bases, leaving 5 bases not matched to a gene. The CDR3 length is 13 residues. Germline V gives CDR1 MDHEN, CDR2 SYDVKM. Here the CDR3 DNA reads TGTGCCACCGGACAGGGGGTTCCCGGGGAGCTGTTTTTT. It translates to CATGQGVPGELFF.

The chain links TRBV6-4 to TRBJ1-6; TRBD1 is a possible D gene (5 bases). This CDR3 is built from 14 residues. Trimming shortened V by 6 bases and J by 8 bases, and 14 bases separated the two germline ends. In germline, CDR1 is MRHNA, CDR2 SNTAGT. The CDR3 loop is CASSEQGGDSPLHF. CDR3 coding DNA: TGTGCCAGCAGCGAGCAGGGAGGTGATTCACCCCTCCACTTT.

This chain connects TRBV19 to TRBJ1-1; TRBD1 might be the D (6 bases). There are 15 residues in the CDR3. CDR1 and CDR2 from the germline V gene are LNHDA and SQIVND (reference sequence). Trimming pared 3 bases from V and 1 base from J, leaving 12 bases between. CDR3 sequence reads: CASSIHRVSNTEAFF. The CDR3 bases are TGTGCCAGTAGTATTCACAGGGTCTCGAACACTGAAGCTTTCTTT.

CDR3 in amino acids: CASSLSGSSYNEQFF. The CDR3, as DNA: TGTGCCAGCAGCTTAAGCGGCAGCTCCTACAATGAGCAGTTCTTC. The chain has TRBV7-9 and TRBJ2-1, with D maybe TRBD2 (5 bases). Per the germline V gene, CDR1 is SEHNR and CDR2 is FQNEAQ (reference sequence). The CDR3 covers 15 residues. Trimming left V 2 bases short and J 0 bases short, with 8 bases between.

This clone occurred once. The chain joins TRBV30 to TRBJ2-1; 10 bases map to TRBD2. The CDR3 loop spans 16 amino acids. Germline V lookup: CDR1 GTSNPN, CDR2 SVGIG (reference sequence). V gave up 2 bases and J gave up 4 bases; unmatched junction bases: 8. In DNA, the CDR3 is TGTGCCTGGAGTCCCCCTACTAGCGGGGTATACAATGAGCAGTTCTTC. It is translated as CAWSPPTSGVYNEQFF.

The rearrangement links TRBV5-5 to TRBJ1-2; 8 nucleotides line up with TRBD1. The CDR3 length is 13 residues. Looked up from germline, CDR1 is SGHKS and CDR2 is YYEKEE (reference sequence). J lost 8 bases, V lost 4 bases, and 7 bases had no gene match. CDR3 sequence (DNA): TGTGCCAGCAGCCTGACAGGGGCAGGCGGCTACACCTTC. It yields the protein CASSLTGAGGYTF.

This chain uses TRBV6-1 with TRBJ1-6; the D gene is possibly TRBD1 (5 bases). The V end was cut by 3 bases, the J end by 7 bases, with 7 bases between. The CDR3 consists of 13 residues. Per germline, CDR1 MNHNS and CDR2 SASEGT. CDR3 protein: CASSDRENSPLHF. CDR3 in DNA: TGTGCCAGCAGTGACAGGGAAAATTCACCCCTCCACTTT.

The chain combines TRBV10-1 with TRBJ2-3; TRBD2 matches 8 bases. Trimming at V came to 8 bases and at J to 6 bases, leaving 10 bases not matched to a gene. The CDR3 sequence is 14 residues long. Germline CDR1 reads WNHNN; CDR2 reads SYGVQD (reference sequence). The CDR3 region is CASSREGREDTQYF. The CDR3 DNA sequence: TGCGCCAGCTCCCGGGAGGGCCGGGAGGATACGCAGTATTTT.

This sequence joins TRBV4-2 and TRBJ1-2; 11 bases agree with TRBD1. The CDR3 spans 18 residues. Germline CDR1 reads LGHNA; CDR2 reads YNFKEQ. With V trimmed by 5 bases and J by 4 bases, 15 bases remained unmatched. In DNA, the CDR3 is TGTGCCAGCAGCTATTACCAACCGGGACAGGGGGTCGGCTATGGCTACACCTTC. This codes for CASSYYQPGQGVGYGYTF.

The rearrangement uses TRBV1 and TRBJ2-1; the table assigns TRBD2, which was not confirmed against the DNA. TRBV1 has pseudogene status. The CDR3 has 21 residues. CDR3 loop: CTSSQAPSGSLLGTSYNEQFF. Written as DNA, the CDR3 is TGCACCAGCAGCCAAGCCCCTAGCGGGAGCCTTCTAGGAACCTCCTACAATGAGCAGTTCTTC.

The CDR3 nucleotides read TGTGCCAGCAGCCCCGGGACAGGGGGCTACAATGAGCAGTTCTTC. This encodes CASSPGTGGYNEQFF. This rearrangement joins TRBV7-8 to TRBJ2-1; 11 nucleotides match TRBD1. The CDR3 is 15 residues long. Trimming removed 5 bases from V and 3 bases from J; junction bases left unmatched: 3. The germline V gene encodes CDR1 SGHVS and CDR2 FQNEAQ.

This chain connects TRBV28 to TRBJ2-2; D is unresolved. This CDR3 contains 15 residues. V was clipped by 3 bases and J by 5 bases, with 13 bases between them. Germline V gene sequence: CDR1 MDHEN, CDR2 SYDVKM. Here the CDR3 DNA reads TGTGCCAGCAGTTTCGCATCAGTCGTAACCGGGGAGCTGTTTTTT. Amino acid sequence: CASSFASVVTGELFF.

This chain links TRBV27 with TRBJ2-7; perhaps TRBD2 as D (6 bases). The CDR3 spans 16 residues. The germline V and J ends were trimmed by 5 bases and 9 bases, with 26 bases remaining between them. Looked up from germline, CDR1 is MNHEY and CDR2 is SMNVEV (reference sequence). CDR3 sequence reads: CASSKGSPGSGFGQYF. For the CDR3, the DNA is TGTGCCAGCAGTAAAGGGTCGCCCGGGAGCGGGTTCGGGCAGTACTTC.

The chain recombines TRBV6-4 with TRBJ2-2; 8 bases are shared with TRBD1. The CDR3 contains 13 residues. From germline, CDR1 is MRHNA and CDR2 SNTAGT. Trimming removed 6 bases from V and 4 bases from J; junction bases left unmatched: 1. CDR3 protein: CASRTGATGELFF. CDR3 sequence (DNA): TGTGCCAGCAGGACAGGGGCCACCGGGGAGCTGTTTTTT.

V gene TRBV2 combines with J gene TRBJ2-7; D may be TRBD1 (6 bases). The CDR3 covers 15 residues. The germline V gene encodes CDR1 SNHLY and CDR2 FYNNEI. Trimming cost V 7 bases and J 6 bases, with 22 bases left between them. This CDR3 is CASTTSSLGGSEQYF. CDR3 nucleotide sequence: TGTGCCAGCACGACGAGCAGCTTAGGGGGAAGCGAGCAGTACTTC. The variable domain in full, completed from reference TRBV2 and TRBJ2-7, reads EPEVTQTPSHQVTQMGQEVILRCVPISNHLYFYWYRQILGQKVEFLVSFYNNEISEKSEIFDDQFSVERPDGSNFTLKIRSTKLEDSAMYFCASTTSSLGGSEQYFGPGTRLTVT.

V and J are TRBV5-6 and TRBJ2-6; maybe TRBD2 (5 bases). CDR1 and CDR2 (germline): SGHDT, YYEEEE. This CDR3 is built from 16 residues. The V end was cut by 0 bases, the J end by 4 bases, with 11 bases between. CDR3 DNA sequence: TGTGCCAGCAGCTTGGTAGAGGGATCAGGGGCCAACGTCCTGACTTTC. This sequence encodes CASSLVEGSGANVLTF.

This clone occurred a few times. This chain's CDR3 is CASSLQGESNEKLFF. CDR3 coding DNA: TGTGCCAGCAGTTTACAGGGGGAGAGTAATGAAAAACTGTTTTTT. This chain uses TRBV28 with TRBJ1-4, with 7 bases aligning to TRBD1. The CDR3 has 15 residues. Per germline, CDR1 MDHEN and CDR2 SYDVKM. V shed 2 bases and J 4 bases; nucleotides not matched to a gene: 4.

The table lists this clone with a few counts. This sequence joins TRBV6-6 and TRBJ2-7; 8 nucleotides align to TRBD2. V was clipped by 4 bases and J by 6 bases; unmatched bases: 11. The length of the CDR3 is 15 residues. Per germline, CDR1 MNHNY and CDR2 SVGAGI (reference sequence). The CDR3 is CASSFYSAGASEQYF. CDR3 bases: TGTGCCAGCAGTTTCTACTCAGCGGGAGCTTCCGAGCAGTACTTC.

The rearrangement joins TRBV7-3 to TRBJ2-7, with 7 bases that match TRBD2. The CDR3 extends over 12 amino acids. From germline, CDR1 is SGHTA and CDR2 FQGTGA. The J segment lost 6 bases and the V segment lost 6 bases, leaving 5 bases of the junction unmatched. CDR3 in amino acids: CASSRSGGEQYF. CDR3 bases: TGTGCCAGCAGTCGGTCGGGAGGCGAGCAGTACTTC.

This clone was observed a few times. J is TRBJ2-5 and V is TRBV27; D ambiguous. With 3 bases removed from V and 2 bases from J, the gap between germline ends came to 13 bases. The CDR3 is made up of 15 amino acids. Germline CDR1 MNHEY, CDR2 SMNVEV (reference sequence). The CDR3 DNA reads as TGTGCCAGCAGTTTCCAAGCGCGGCCGCAAGAGACCCAGTACTTC. This sequence encodes CASSFQARPQETQYF.